The present T cell receptor (beta chain) was sequenced within a study of cytomegalovirus exposure and HLA in healthy donors. Study results and caveats: In vitro testing confirmed a few CMV-associated chains as specific for CMV antigens. Diagnosis of cytomegalovirus status made by the classifier reportedly showed high specificity and sensitivity.

Repertoires were generated with immunoSEQ multiplex PCR, while TCRdb's copy carries only in-frame clones and drops some. The sample gives a few hundred thousand clones, about 92% of which show up once; 3% to 3.5% is in the top ten. Per the germline V gene, CDR1 is SQVTM and CDR2 is ANQGSEA. The CDR3 has 13 amino acids. Trimming pared 6 bases from V and 2 bases from J, leaving 14 bases between. In this sample, this clone turned up once. What it binds is unknown. Sequencing was carried out using PBMCs. The TCR was taken from a woman under 40 in good health and CMV-seronegative. This chain links TRBV29-1 with TRBJ2-7; a weak D match, TRBD2 (6 bases). The CDR3 loop reads CSVQGGVAYEQYF. The CDR3 DNA reads as TGCAGCGTCCAAGGAGGGGTAGCCTACGAGCAGTACTTC.